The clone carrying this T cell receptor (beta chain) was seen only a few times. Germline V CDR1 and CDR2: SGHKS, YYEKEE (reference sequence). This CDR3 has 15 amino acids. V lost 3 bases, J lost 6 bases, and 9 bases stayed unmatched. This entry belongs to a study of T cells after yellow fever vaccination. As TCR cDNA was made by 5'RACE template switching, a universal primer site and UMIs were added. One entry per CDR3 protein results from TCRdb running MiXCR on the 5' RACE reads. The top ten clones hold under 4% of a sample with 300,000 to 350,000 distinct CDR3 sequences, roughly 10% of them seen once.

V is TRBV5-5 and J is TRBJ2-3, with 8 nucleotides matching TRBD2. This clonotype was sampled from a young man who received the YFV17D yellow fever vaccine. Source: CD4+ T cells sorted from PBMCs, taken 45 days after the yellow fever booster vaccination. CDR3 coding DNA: TGTGCCAGCAGCTCGTCGGGGGGGCCGGGGGATACGCAGTATTTT. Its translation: CASSSSGGPGDTQYF.